These T cell receptor beta chains were read from a single sample in a study of T cell responses to AZD1222 COVID-19 vaccine. Clones were read by immunoSEQ multiplex PCR, and TCRdb kept only the in-frame ones, dropping some. The sample yields about 93,000 clones, 80% to 90% seen once. The sample in question was peripheral blood, obtained on day 0 of AZD1222 vaccination. These TCRs come from an adult in good health. The CDR3 runs from the conserved cysteine through the conserved F or W. Each record gives: J gene, V gene, D gene, clone size, CDR3 protein, CDR3 DNA. The D gene is left open where the match is weak. Only some rows state a clone size, as once, few, many or a class for expanded clones.

j_call: TRBJ2-1; v_call: TRBV6-5; d_call: TRBD2; clone_size: once; cdr3_aa: CASSREGQKERQFF; cdr3_nt: TGTGCCAGCAGCCGGGAGGGCCAGAAAGAACGGCAGTTCTTC
j_call: TRBJ1-1; v_call: TRBV3-1/TRBV3-2; d_call: TRBD1; clone_size: NA; cdr3_aa: CASSPRSLTGVDTEAFF; cdr3_nt: TGTGCCAGCAGCCCCCGAAGCCTGACAGGGGTGGACACTGAAGCTTTCTTT
j_call: TRBJ2-3; v_call: TRBV10-1; d_call: TRBD2; clone_size: NA; cdr3_aa: CASSEQLAGAYTQYF; cdr3_nt: TGCGCCAGCAGTGAACAACTAGCGGGGGCATATACGCAGTATTTT
j_call: TRBJ2-7; v_call: TRBV4-3; d_call: TRBD1; clone_size: NA; cdr3_aa: CASSQGQGGAYEQYF; cdr3_nt: TGCGCCAGCAGCCAGGGACAGGGGGGCGCCTACGAGCAGTACTTC
j_call: TRBJ2-5; v_call: TRBV30; d_call: TRBD2; clone_size: few; cdr3_aa: CAWSVGSGRGQETQYF; cdr3_nt: TGTGCCTGGAGTGTAGGAAGCGGGAGAGGCCAAGAGACCCAGTACTTC
j_call: TRBJ2-4; v_call: TRBV29-1; d_call: NA; clone_size: once; cdr3_aa: CSVIGGATVGNIQYF; cdr3_nt: TGCAGCGTTATTGGCGGGGCCACAGTGGGAAACATTCAGTACTTC
j_call: TRBJ1-1; v_call: TRBV20-1; d_call: NA; clone_size: NA; cdr3_aa: CSASINRNTEAFF; cdr3_nt: TGCAGTGCTAGTATAAACAGGAACACTGAAGCTTTCTTT
j_call: TRBJ2-7; v_call: TRBV20-1; d_call: NA; clone_size: medium-sized; cdr3_aa: CSARGIRQYF; cdr3_nt: TGCAGTGCTAGGGGTATTCGGCAGTACTTC
j_call: TRBJ1-3; v_call: TRBV3-1/TRBV3-2; d_call: NA; clone_size: NA; cdr3_aa: CASSHKGLGNTIYF; cdr3_nt: TGTGCCAGCAGCCACAAGGGGCTCGGAAACACCATATATTTT
j_call: TRBJ1-5; v_call: TRBV4-1; d_call: NA; clone_size: many; cdr3_aa: CASSQEAGTFDQPQHF; cdr3_nt: TGCGCCAGCAGCCAAGAAGCCGGGACCTTCGATCAGCCCCAGCATTTT
j_call: TRBJ1-5; v_call: TRBV19; d_call: NA; clone_size: NA; cdr3_aa: CASRTHQSNQPQHF; cdr3_nt: TGTGCCAGTAGGACCCATCAGTCCAATCAGCCCCAGCATTTT
j_call: TRBJ2-1; v_call: TRBV9; d_call: TRBD2; clone_size: NA; cdr3_aa: CASSVATSGVYNEQFF; cdr3_nt: TGTGCCAGCAGCGTAGCTACTAGCGGGGTATACAATGAGCAGTTCTTC
j_call: TRBJ2-2; v_call: TRBV19; d_call: TRBD1; clone_size: few; cdr3_aa: CASSPRGRTGELFF; cdr3_nt: TGTGCCAGTTCGCCTAGGGGGCGTACCGGGGAGCTGTTTTTT
j_call: TRBJ2-7; v_call: TRBV11-2; d_call: NA; clone_size: NA; cdr3_aa: CASSLWGGESSYEQYF; cdr3_nt: TGTGCCAGCAGCTTATGGGGCGGTGAAAGCTCCTACGAGCAGTACTTC
j_call: TRBJ1-4; v_call: TRBV10-2; d_call: NA; clone_size: NA; cdr3_aa: CASSVVGNEKLFF; cdr3_nt: TGCGCCAGCAGTGTAGTGGGGAATGAAAAACTGTTTTTT
j_call: TRBJ1-2; v_call: TRBV7-9; d_call: NA; clone_size: NA; cdr3_aa: CASSPQGELLYGYTF; cdr3_nt: TGTGCCAGCAGCCCACAGGGAGAACTCCTCTATGGCTACACCTTC
j_call: TRBJ2-2; v_call: TRBV3-1/TRBV3-2; d_call: NA; clone_size: NA; cdr3_aa: CASSPDRNTGELFF; cdr3_nt: TGTGCCAGCAGCCCAGACAGAAACACCGGGGAGCTGTTTTTT
j_call: TRBJ1-1; v_call: TRBV14; d_call: NA; clone_size: NA; cdr3_aa: CASSQLGANTEAFF; cdr3_nt: TGTGCCAGCAGCCAATTGGGGGCGAACACTGAAGCTTTCTTT
j_call: TRBJ2-3; v_call: TRBV7-3; d_call: TRBD1; clone_size: NA; cdr3_aa: CASSSRGQGIDTQYF; cdr3_nt: TGTGCCAGCAGCTCCAGGGGACAGGGGATAGATACGCAGTATTTT
j_call: TRBJ1-1; v_call: TRBV7-2; d_call: TRBD1; clone_size: NA; cdr3_aa: CASSLGTGGAFEAFF; cdr3_nt: TGTGCCAGCAGCTTAGGAACAGGGGGCGCGTTTGAAGCTTTCTTT
j_call: TRBJ1-5; v_call: TRBV30; d_call: TRBD1; clone_size: NA; cdr3_aa: CAWSSGTGWGANQPQHF; cdr3_nt: TGTGCCTGGAGTAGTGGGACAGGGTGGGGTGCAAATCAGCCCCAGCATTTT
j_call: TRBJ1-1; v_call: TRBV6-5; d_call: TRBD1; clone_size: NA; cdr3_aa: CASSYFSTGGTEAFF; cdr3_nt: TGTGCCAGCAGTTACTTCTCGACAGGGGGCACTGAAGCTTTCTTT
j_call: TRBJ1-4; v_call: TRBV7-9; d_call: NA; clone_size: NA; cdr3_aa: CASTYATNEKLFF; cdr3_nt: TGTGCCAGCACCTATGCAACTAATGAAAAACTGTTTTTT
j_call: TRBJ1-5; v_call: TRBV15; d_call: TRBD1; clone_size: few; cdr3_aa: CATSRTGADQPQHF; cdr3_nt: TGTGCCACCAGCAGGACAGGGGCAGATCAGCCCCAGCATTTT
j_call: TRBJ1-2; v_call: TRBV4-1; d_call: TRBD1; clone_size: NA; cdr3_aa: CASSQDGTGGAGYGYTF; cdr3_nt: TGCGCCAGCAGCCAGGACGGGACAGGGGGCGCTGGCTATGGCTACACCTTC
j_call: TRBJ2-3; v_call: TRBV27; d_call: NA; clone_size: NA; cdr3_aa: CASGVGGTDTQYF; cdr3_nt: TGTGCCAGCGGAGTTGGCGGGACAGATACGCAGTATTTT
j_call: TRBJ1-5; v_call: TRBV27; d_call: NA; clone_size: NA; cdr3_aa: CASSLSIFTQGHPFSLDQPQHF; cdr3_nt: TGTGCCAGCAGTTTATCGATCTTTACCCAGGGCCATCCCTTTAGTCTGGATCAGCCCCAGCATTTT
j_call: TRBJ2-7; v_call: TRBV2; d_call: NA; clone_size: NA; cdr3_aa: CASNPSRTRSYEQYF; cdr3_nt: TGTGCCAGCAACCCCAGCCGGACCCGTTCCTACGAGCAGTACTTC
j_call: TRBJ2-5; v_call: TRBV7-9; d_call: NA; clone_size: NA; cdr3_aa: CASSLGGLAGETQYF; cdr3_nt: TGTGCCAGCAGCTTAGGGGGGCTAGCAGGAGAGACCCAGTACTTC
j_call: TRBJ1-4; v_call: TRBV6-2/TRBV6-3; d_call: NA; clone_size: NA; cdr3_aa: CASSEREKLFF; cdr3_nt: TGTGCCAGCAGTGAGAGGGAAAAACTGTTTTTT
j_call: TRBJ1-3; v_call: TRBV25-1; d_call: NA; clone_size: NA; cdr3_aa: CASSVGSGNTIYF; cdr3_nt: TGTGCCAGCAGTGTGGGTTCTGGAAACACCATATATTTT
j_call: TRBJ2-5; v_call: TRBV6-1; d_call: NA; clone_size: NA; cdr3_aa: CASSESWGAQETQYF; cdr3_nt: TGTGCCAGCAGTGAGAGTTGGGGGGCTCAGGAGACCCAGTACTTC
j_call: TRBJ1-5; v_call: TRBV2; d_call: NA; clone_size: NA; cdr3_aa: CASSVVGQSNQPQHF; cdr3_nt: TGTGCCAGCAGTGTCGTAGGACAGAGCAATCAGCCCCAGCATTTT
j_call: TRBJ1-1; v_call: TRBV28; d_call: TRBD1; clone_size: NA; cdr3_aa: CASTGTGESTEAFF; cdr3_nt: TGTGCCAGCACCGGGACAGGGGAGTCCACTGAAGCTTTCTTT
j_call: TRBJ2-2; v_call: TRBV7-6; d_call: NA; clone_size: NA; cdr3_aa: CASSLEAARGAGELFF; cdr3_nt: TGTGCCAGCAGCTTAGAAGCGGCGAGGGGGGCCGGGGAGCTGTTTTTT
j_call: TRBJ1-1; v_call: TRBV30; d_call: TRBD1; clone_size: NA; cdr3_aa: CACFDRGWGTEAFF; cdr3_nt: TGTGCCTGTTTCGACAGGGGCTGGGGCACTGAAGCTTTCTTT
j_call: TRBJ2-7; v_call: TRBV27; d_call: TRBD2; clone_size: NA; cdr3_aa: CASRPGLAGSYEQYF; cdr3_nt: TGTGCCAGCAGACCCGGACTAGCGGGATCCTACGAGCAGTACTTC
j_call: TRBJ1-2; v_call: TRBV2; d_call: TRBD1; clone_size: NA; cdr3_aa: CASILGQGAGGYTF; cdr3_nt: TGTGCCAGCATTCTGGGACAGGGGGCAGGTGGCTACACCTTC
j_call: TRBJ2-7; v_call: TRBV18; d_call: NA; clone_size: NA; cdr3_aa: CASSHGQNYEQYF; cdr3_nt: TGTGCCAGCTCTCACGGACAGAACTACGAGCAGTACTTC
j_call: TRBJ1-4; v_call: TRBV13; d_call: NA; clone_size: NA; cdr3_aa: CASSPPGDNEKLFF; cdr3_nt: TGTGCCAGCAGCCCCCCGGGAGATAATGAAAAACTGTTTTTT
j_call: TRBJ1-5; v_call: TRBV19; d_call: NA; clone_size: NA; cdr3_aa: CASSIARQGSNQPQHF; cdr3_nt: TGTGCCAGTAGTATAGCCCGGCAGGGAAGCAATCAGCCCCAGCATTTT
j_call: TRBJ1-1; v_call: TRBV3-1/TRBV3-2; d_call: NA; clone_size: NA; cdr3_aa: CASSLRGTEAFF; cdr3_nt: TGTGCCAGCAGCTTGAGGGGCACTGAAGCTTTCTTT
j_call: TRBJ1-5; v_call: TRBV10-3; d_call: TRBD1; clone_size: NA; cdr3_aa: CAISEWATGSNQPQHF; cdr3_nt: TGTGCCATCAGTGAGTGGGCGACAGGGAGCAATCAGCCCCAGCATTTT
j_call: TRBJ2-5; v_call: TRBV6-1; d_call: TRBD2; clone_size: NA; cdr3_aa: CASSEAFGTSGAQETQYF; cdr3_nt: TGTGCCAGCAGTGAAGCTTTCGGGACTAGCGGGGCCCAAGAGACCCAGTACTTC
j_call: TRBJ2-7; v_call: TRBV7-2; d_call: NA; clone_size: NA; cdr3_aa: CASSLARGNEQYF; cdr3_nt: TGTGCCAGCAGCTTAGCACGAGGCAACGAGCAGTACTTC
j_call: TRBJ2-7; v_call: TRBV5-1; d_call: NA; clone_size: NA; cdr3_aa: CASSPGRDLSYEQYF; cdr3_nt: TGCGCCAGCAGCCCCGGCCGGGACTTGTCCTACGAGCAGTACTTC
j_call: TRBJ1-2; v_call: TRBV19; d_call: TRBD1; clone_size: NA; cdr3_aa: CASTPGQGAYGYTF; cdr3_nt: TGTGCCAGTACCCCGGGACAGGGTGCCTATGGCTACACCTTC
j_call: TRBJ1-5; v_call: TRBV5-5; d_call: TRBD1; clone_size: NA; cdr3_aa: CASSSGTGVNSNQPQHF; cdr3_nt: TGTGCCAGCAGCTCCGGGACAGGCGTCAATAGCAATCAGCCCCAGCATTTT
j_call: TRBJ2-1; v_call: TRBV3-1/TRBV3-2; d_call: NA; clone_size: NA; cdr3_aa: CASSQGGPNEQFF; cdr3_nt: TGTGCCAGCAGCCAAGGAGGGCCTAATGAGCAGTTCTTC
j_call: TRBJ2-2; v_call: TRBV29-1; d_call: NA; clone_size: NA; cdr3_aa: CSVGAGYTGELFF; cdr3_nt: TGCAGCGTTGGGGCAGGATACACCGGGGAGCTGTTTTTT
j_call: TRBJ1-2; v_call: TRBV18; d_call: NA; clone_size: once; cdr3_aa: CASSPMGQDYGYTF; cdr3_nt: TGTGCCAGCTCACCGATGGGACAAGACTATGGCTACACCTTC
j_call: TRBJ2-5; v_call: TRBV13; d_call: TRBD1; clone_size: NA; cdr3_aa: CASSLTGSIETQYF; cdr3_nt: TGTGCCAGCAGCCTGACAGGGTCGATAGAGACCCAGTACTTC
j_call: TRBJ2-5; v_call: TRBV11-3; d_call: NA; clone_size: NA; cdr3_aa: CASSLEAAFLSARDTETQYF; cdr3_nt: TGTGCCAGCAGCTTAGAGGCCGCGTTCCTGTCAGCTAGGGATACAGAGACCCAGTACTTC
j_call: TRBJ1-4; v_call: TRBV18; d_call: TRBD1; clone_size: few; cdr3_aa: CASSPGGRNGGEKLFF; cdr3_nt: TGTGCCAGCTCGCCAGGGGGCCGAAATGGTGGTGAAAAACTGTTTTTT
j_call: TRBJ1-2; v_call: TRBV3-1/TRBV3-2; d_call: TRBD1; clone_size: NA; cdr3_aa: CASSQVQGRGQSGYTF; cdr3_nt: TGTGCCAGCAGCCAAGTTCAAGGCAGGGGGCAGTCAGGCTACACCTTC
j_call: TRBJ2-3; v_call: TRBV3-1/TRBV3-2; d_call: TRBD2; clone_size: NA; cdr3_aa: CASSQVLAGLGLDTQYF; cdr3_nt: TGTGCCAGCAGCCAAGTACTAGCGGGGCTCGGGTTAGATACGCAGTATTTT